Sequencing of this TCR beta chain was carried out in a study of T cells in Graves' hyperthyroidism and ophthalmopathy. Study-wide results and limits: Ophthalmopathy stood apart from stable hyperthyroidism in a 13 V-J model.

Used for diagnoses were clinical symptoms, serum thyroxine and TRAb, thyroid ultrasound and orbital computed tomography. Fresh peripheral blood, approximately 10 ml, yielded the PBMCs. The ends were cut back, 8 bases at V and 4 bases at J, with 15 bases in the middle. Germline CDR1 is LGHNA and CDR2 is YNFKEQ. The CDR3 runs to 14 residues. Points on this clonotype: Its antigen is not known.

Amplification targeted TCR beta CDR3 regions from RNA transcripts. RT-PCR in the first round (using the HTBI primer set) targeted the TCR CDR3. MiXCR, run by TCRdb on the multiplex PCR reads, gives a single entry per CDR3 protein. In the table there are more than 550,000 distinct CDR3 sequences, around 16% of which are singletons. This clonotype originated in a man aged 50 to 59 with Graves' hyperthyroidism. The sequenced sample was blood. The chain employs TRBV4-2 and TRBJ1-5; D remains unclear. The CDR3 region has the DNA TGTGCCAGCGGCCCCGGGATCATAAATCAGCCCCAGCATTTT. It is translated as CASGPGIINQPQHF.